This passage covers 16 T cell receptor beta chains from one sample sequenced in a study of T cell repertoires in cytomegalovirus infection. These receptors lack a known antigen. TCRdb re-called the reads with MiXCR, one entry per CDR3 protein. Of under 850,000 distinct CDR3 sequences in the sample, roughly a third were seen once. The starting material was cultured PBMCs, obtained from culture after CMV antigen stimulation. The receptors derive from a human donor in good health (CMV status not recorded). Some clones in this sample may be carry-over from other donors' samples.

V is TRBV7-7 and J is TRBJ2-5, with a weak D call TRBD1 (6 bases). V was trimmed by 5 bases and J by 3 bases, leaving 16 bases between them. Germline V CDR1 and CDR2: SSHAT, FNYEAQ (reference sequence). This CDR3 has 15 amino acids. The CDR3 bases are TGTGCCAGCAGCGAAATAAGGACAGCCAAAGAGACCCAGTACTTC. Translating it yields CASSEIRTAKETQYF.

Comments on this clonotype: This may be a read error, as it is one base from a much larger clone. No conserved phenylalanine or tryptophan ends this CDR3, so it is likely a read error. This chain links TRBV7-6 with TRBJ2-3; 13 bases line up with TRBD2. The junction had 4 bases not matched to a gene; V was cut back by 5 bases and J by 2 bases. Germline V gene lookup returns CDR1 SGHVS and CDR2 FNYEAQ. This CDR3 has 16 residues. The CDR3 is CASSTGTSGDTDTQYL. The CDR3 DNA reads TGTGCCAGCAGCACAGGGACTAGCGGGGACACAGATACGCAGTATCTT.

This sequence joins TRBV19 and TRBJ1-4; TRBD1 is a possible D gene (6 bases). This CDR3 has 15 residues. CDR1 LNHDA and CDR2 SQIVND come from the germline V gene (reference sequence). Trimming took off 8 bases at V and 4 bases at J, with 17 bases between the two ends. The CDR3, as DNA: TGTGCCAGTGCGGAACCCCGGACAGTTAATGAAAAACTGTTTTTT. This codes for CASAEPRTVNEKLFF.

This clonotype was observed a handful of times. The chain links TRBV11-1 to TRBJ1-4, with D unresolved. CDR1 and CDR2 from the germline V gene are SGHAT and FQDESV (reference sequence). Trimming pared 1 base from V and 4 bases from J, leaving 10 bases between. This CDR3 spans 15 amino acids. The CDR3 sequence: CASSLDGSNNEKLFF. The DNA of the CDR3 is TGTGCCAGCAGCTTAGACGGCAGTAATAATGAAAAACTGTTTTTT.

This clonotype was found many times. V gene TRBV7-2 combines with J gene TRBJ2-1; 11 bases line up with TRBD1. Unmatched junction bases numbered 4, after V lost 6 bases and J lost 9 bases. Germline V gene lookup returns CDR1 SGHTA and CDR2 FQGNSA. The CDR3 is 13 amino acids. This CDR3 reads CASSWTGGTEQFF. CDR3 DNA sequence: TGTGCCAGCAGTTGGACAGGGGGCACTGAGCAGTTCTTC.

CDR3 sequence reads: CASAPGWGWDTEAFF. The CDR3 DNA reads TGTGCCAGTGCCCCGGGGTGGGGATGGGACACTGAAGCTTTCTTT. The genes are TRBV19 and TRBJ1-1; D is unclear. The CDR3 spans 15 residues. Looked up from germline, CDR1 is LNHDA and CDR2 is SQIVND (reference sequence). Trimming stripped 8 bases from V and 3 bases from J, with 19 bases between.

The chain joins TRBV28 to TRBJ1-5; 8 bases agree with TRBD1. Per germline, CDR1 MDHEN and CDR2 SYDVKM. After removal of 5 bases from V and 2 bases from J, the junction contained 5 bases not matched to a gene. The CDR3 totals 15 residues. The CDR3 nucleotides are TGTGCCAGCAGTCAGACAGGGGCAGGCAATCAGCCCCAGCATTTT. It translates to CASSQTGAGNQPQHF.

This chain connects TRBV19 to TRBJ1-3; the D is unclear. The CDR3 spans 15 residues. Trimming shortened V by 4 bases and J by 0 bases, and 10 bases separated the two germline ends. CDR1 is LNHDA and CDR2 is SQIVND in the germline V gene (reference sequence). The CDR3 bases are TGTGCCAGTAGTACCACCATATACTCTGGAAACACCATATATTTT. Its protein is CASSTTIYSGNTIYF.

The genes are TRBV23-1 and TRBJ2-3, with 9 positions matching TRBD2. TRBV23-1 is sorted into the ORF group, with uncertain function. The V segment lost 3 bases and the J segment 3 bases; nucleotides outside the gene matches: 4. The CDR3 length is 15 residues. This CDR3 reads CASSHSAGGTDTQYF. For the CDR3, the DNA is TGCGCCAGCAGTCATAGCGCGGGAGGGACAGATACGCAGTATTTT.

This chain joins TRBV2 and TRBJ1-6; TRBD1 is a possible D gene (6 bases). Trimming took 2 bases from V and 7 from J, leaving 15 bases between them. The CDR3 has 16 amino acids. Germline V gene data show CDR1 as SNHLY and CDR2 as FYNNEI. The CDR3: CASSELSGRGNSPLHF. In nucleotides, the CDR3 is TGTGCCAGCAGTGAATTATCCGGCAGGGGCAATTCACCCCTCCACTTT. Together with reference TRBV2 and TRBJ1-6, the CDR3 gives the full variable domain: EPEVTQTPSHQVTQMGQEVILRCVPISNHLYFYWYRQILGQKVEFLVSFYNNEISEKSEIFDDQFSVERPDGSNFTLKIRSTKLEDSAMYFCASSELSGRGNSPLHFGNGTRLTVT.

This sequence joins TRBV7-7 and TRBJ2-5; a weak D match, TRBD2 (6 bases). The CDR3 extends over 16 amino acids. Trimming cost V 5 bases and J 4 bases, with 20 bases left between them. Per germline, CDR1 SSHAT and CDR2 FNYEAQ (reference sequence). The CDR3 region has the DNA TGTGCCAGCAGCCCGCGACTAGGCACCACCTCAGAGACCCAGTACTTC. Its protein is CASSPRLGTTSETQYF.

This clonotype was detected only a few times. The genes are TRBV7-9 and TRBJ2-1; no firm D call. Germline CDR1 SEHNR, CDR2 FQNEAQ (reference sequence). V lost 4 bases to trimming and J lost 4 bases, with 11 bases between them. The CDR3 loop spans 14 amino acids. The CDR3 loop is CASSSYKVYNEQFF. CDR3 nucleotide sequence: TGTGCCAGCAGCTCATACAAAGTATACAATGAGCAGTTCTTC. Complete variable domain (other parts from reference TRBV7-9 and TRBJ2-1): DTGVSQNPRHKITKRGQNVTFRCDPISEHNRLYWYRQTLGQGPEFLTYFQNEAQLEKSRLLSDRFSAERPKGSFSTLEIQRTEQGDSAMYLCASSSYKVYNEQFFGPGTRLTVL.

This clonotype was picked up a small number of times. The chain recombines TRBV27 with TRBJ2-7; 9 bases line up with TRBD2. This CDR3 spans 14 amino acids. Germline CDR1 and CDR2: MNHEY and SMNVEV (reference sequence). Trimming removed 7 bases from V and 3 bases from J; junction bases left unmatched: 7. CDR3 sequence: CASNPSGTVYEQYF. CDR3 coding DNA: TGTGCCAGCAATCCTAGCGGGACCGTCTACGAGCAGTACTTC.

The chain joins TRBV20-1 to TRBJ1-4; a possible D gene is TRBD1 (5 bases). Per the germline V gene, CDR1 is DFQATT and CDR2 is SNEGSKA (reference sequence). V was cut by 6 bases and J by 1 base, with 9 bases left in between. CDR3 length: 13 amino acids. The CDR3 DNA reads as TGCAGTGCGTTCGGGGGAACTAATGAAAAACTGTTTTTT. Translated, it gives CSAFGGTNEKLFF.

This clonotype was recorded a few times. V and J are TRBV28 and TRBJ2-7; 9 nucleotides line up with TRBD1. Unmatched junction bases numbered 6, after V lost 6 bases and J lost 0 bases. This CDR3 region has 15 residues. Germline-derived CDR1 and CDR2 are MDHEN and SYDVKM. CDR3 sequence (DNA): TGTGCCAGCAGCCGGGACAGGGTAGGCTCCTACGAGCAGTACTTC. It yields the protein CASSRDRVGSYEQYF.

This clonotype was detected only a few times. This chain uses TRBV7-9 with TRBJ2-3; D not certain. In germline, CDR1 is SEHNR, CDR2 FQNEAQ (reference sequence). This CDR3 region has 12 residues. V lost 5 bases and J 5 bases, leaving 8 bases between the germline ends. Here the CDR3 reads CASSARLDTQYF. Here the CDR3 DNA reads TGTGCCAGCAGCGCCCGCCTAGATACGCAGTATTTT. Together with reference TRBV7-9 and TRBJ2-3, the CDR3 gives the full variable domain: DTGVSQNPRHKITKRGQNVTFRCDPISEHNRLYWYRQTLGQGPEFLTYFQNEAQLEKSRLLSDRFSAERPKGSFSTLEIQRTEQGDSAMYLCASSARLDTQYFGPGTRLTVL.